What follows is one T cell receptor beta chain and its context. As handled by the study authors: Using reference gene primer amplification, nucleated cell counts were estimated. Method: immunoSEQ multiplex PCR; TCRdb's copy keeps in-frame clones and lacks some. From that table come the V and J calls and clone size; the DNA was used to work out D and trimming. The table records more than 300,000 clones, roughly 90% of them present only once. The germline gives CDR1 LGHDT, CDR2 YNNKEL (reference sequence). Trimming removed 7 bases from V and 0 bases from J; junction bases left unmatched: 8. This CDR3 is 15 amino acids long. The record originates from a study of blood T cell repertoires in COVID-19. Study as a whole: Acute and convalescent COVID-19 specimens originated in the United States, Italy and Spain.

The clonotype originates from a woman in her 70s with COVID-19, enrolled during active disease. The chain links TRBV3-1 (or the pseudogene TRBV3-2) to TRBJ2-7; the match to TRBD1 covers 8 bases. The sample taken for sequencing was peripheral blood. The CDR3 region is CASTLWTGNSYEQYF. The CDR3 coding sequence is TGTGCCAGCACCCTCTGGACAGGGAACTCCTACGAGCAGTACTTC.